This T cell receptor (beta chain) was retrieved from a study of Ad26.COV2.S vaccination and SARS-CoV-2 variants. This CDR3 is built from 16 residues. The J segment lost 3 bases and the V segment lost 4 bases, leaving 7 bases of the junction unmatched. Germline V gene sequence: CDR1 LGHDT, CDR2 YNNKEL (reference sequence). This table comes from immunoSEQ multiplex PCR, and its TCRdb copy is limited to in-frame clones, with some not included. The sample carries some 350,000 clones, 80% to 90% recorded once. The treatment: about 20 received Ad26.COV2.S at low or high dose, single or two shots; roughly five received placebo; per-sample allocation not given. Collection of the samples took place on day 63 after the first injection of vaccine or placebo.

This TCR came from a person between 18 and 65 years old who received the Ad26.COV2.S COVID-19 vaccine or a placebo. The J gene is TRBJ2-7, the V gene TRBV3-1 (or the pseudogene TRBV3-2); 12 bases are a match to TRBD2. Here the sequenced sample was peripheral blood, taken in a trial of Ad26.COV2.S vaccine versus placebo. The CDR3 protein is CASSLGLAGTYYEQYF. The CDR3 nucleotides read TGTGCCAGCAGCCTTGGACTAGCGGGGACCTACTACGAGCAGTACTTC.